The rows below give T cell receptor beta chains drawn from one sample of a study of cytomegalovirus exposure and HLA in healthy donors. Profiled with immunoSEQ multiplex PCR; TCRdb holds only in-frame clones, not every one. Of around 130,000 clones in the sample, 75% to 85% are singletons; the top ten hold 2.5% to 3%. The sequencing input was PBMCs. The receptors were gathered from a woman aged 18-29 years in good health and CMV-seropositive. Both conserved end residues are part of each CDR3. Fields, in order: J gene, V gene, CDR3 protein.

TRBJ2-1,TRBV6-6,CASRRQVRMDNEQFF
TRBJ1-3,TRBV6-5,CASSTDSSGNTIYF
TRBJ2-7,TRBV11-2,CASSLTVAYEQYF
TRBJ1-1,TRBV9,CASSIGPGNTEAFF
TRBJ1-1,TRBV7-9,CASSFKGQPNTEAFF
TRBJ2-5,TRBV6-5,CASSLSGERGTQYF
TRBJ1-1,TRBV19,CASSPSGALGNTEAFF
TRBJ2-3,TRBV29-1,CSVVVAGVGDTQYF
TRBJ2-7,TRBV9,CASSVEVVTGPGEQYF
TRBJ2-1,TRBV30,CACPGQDLNEQFF
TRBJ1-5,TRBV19,CASSEGFQPQHF
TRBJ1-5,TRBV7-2,CASSSGHSNQPQHF
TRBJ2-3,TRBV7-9,CASSAGWSGGGTDTQYF
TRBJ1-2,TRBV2,CASIGTGDNGYTF
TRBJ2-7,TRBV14,CASSRASSYEQYF
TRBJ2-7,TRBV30,CAWSNRDRGYEQYF